This T cell receptor beta chain was identified in a study of blood T cell repertoires in COVID-19. Cohorts were assigned according to the clinical history that participants reported. Recovered Cohort 3 donors showed two negative PCRs, clearance, or symptom resolution. The method was immunoSEQ multiplex PCR; TCRdb's version includes in-frame clones alone and lacks a portion of them. Here the sample spans some 530,000 clones, less than 90% being singletons. With V trimmed by 0 bases and J by 2 bases, 5 bases remained unmatched. CDR3 length equals 16 residues. The germline CDR1 and CDR2 sequences are GTSNPN and SVGIG (reference sequence).

The specimen was PBMCs or T cells enriched from blood (not recorded which). This clonotype originated in a woman aged 60-75 years who had recovered from COVID-19. This chain connects TRBV30 to TRBJ1-1; 11 bases fit TRBD1. CDR3 nucleotide sequence: TGTGCCTGGAGTGTAGGGACAGGGGGATTCAACACTGAAGCTTTCTTT. This translates into CAWSVGTGGFNTEAFF.